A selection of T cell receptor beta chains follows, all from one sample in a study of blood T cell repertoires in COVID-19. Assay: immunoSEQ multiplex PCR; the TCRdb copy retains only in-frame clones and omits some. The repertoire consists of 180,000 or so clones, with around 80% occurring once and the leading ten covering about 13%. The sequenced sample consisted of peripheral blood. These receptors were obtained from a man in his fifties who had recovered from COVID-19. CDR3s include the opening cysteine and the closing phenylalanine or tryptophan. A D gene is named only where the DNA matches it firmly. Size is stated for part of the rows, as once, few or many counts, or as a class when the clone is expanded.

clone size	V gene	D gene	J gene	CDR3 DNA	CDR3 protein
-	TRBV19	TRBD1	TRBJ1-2	TGTGCCAGTAGTACTCAGACCCGGGACAGGGCTGGCTACACCTTC	CASSTQTRDRAGYTF
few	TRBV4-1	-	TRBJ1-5	TGCGCCAGCAGCCAGGGTCAGGGGAGCCTAGGGGGCAATCAGCCCCAGCATTTT	CASSQGQGSLGGNQPQHF
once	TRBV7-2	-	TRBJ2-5	TGTGCCAGCAGCTTACGAGGAAACTACCAAGAGACCCAGTACTTC	CASSLRGNYQETQYF
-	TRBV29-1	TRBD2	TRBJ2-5	TGCAGCGTTTATTTCCGCGCGCACGACGGACTAGCGGGGACCTATAGACAAGAGACCCAGTACTTC	CSVYFRAHDGLAGTYRQETQYF
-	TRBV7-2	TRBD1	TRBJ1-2	TGTGCCAGCAGCTCAGGGACAGCTTATGGCTACACCTTC	CASSSGTAYGYTF
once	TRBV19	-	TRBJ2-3	TGTGCCAGTAGTATAGTCACCGGTTCTAGCACAGATACGCAGTATTTT	CASSIVTGSSTDTQYF
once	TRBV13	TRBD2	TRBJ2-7	TGTGCCAGCAGCTCCCGGACTAGATCCTACGAGCAGTACTTC	CASSSRTRSYEQYF
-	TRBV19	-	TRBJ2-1	TGTGCCTCTAGGGTCCTCGAGGGCAATGAGCAGTTCTTC	CASRVLEGNEQFF
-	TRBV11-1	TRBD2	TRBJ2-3	TGTGCCAGCAGCTTAGACGGGGGGACTAACACAGATACGCAGTATTTT	CASSLDGGTNTDTQYF
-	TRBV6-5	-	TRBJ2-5	TGTGCCAGCAGCGGGGTGGGAGAGACCCAGTACTTC	CASSGVGETQYF
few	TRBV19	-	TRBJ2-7	TGTGCCAGTAGGAACAGGGCAACCTACGAGCAGTACTTC	CASRNRATYEQYF
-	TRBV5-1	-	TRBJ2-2	TGCGCCAGCAGCTTCGCAATGACATATGACACCGGGGAGCTGTTTTTT	CASSFAMTYDTGELFF
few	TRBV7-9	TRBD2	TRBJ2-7	TGTGCCAGTTCCGCGGGGGGCTCCTTGTCCTACGAGCAGTACTTC	CASSAGGSLSYEQYF
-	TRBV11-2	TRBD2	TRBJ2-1	TGTGCCAGCAGCACAGGACTAGCGGAAAGCTCCTACAATGAGCAGTTCTTC	CASSTGLAESSYNEQFF
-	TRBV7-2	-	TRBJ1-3	TGTGCCAGCAGCTTAGCAGTAGATGGAAACACCATATATTTT	CASSLAVDGNTIYF
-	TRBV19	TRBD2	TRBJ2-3	TGTGCCAGTACAAAAGCGGGACTCACAAAGGGGGATACGCAGTATTTT	CASTKAGLTKGDTQYF
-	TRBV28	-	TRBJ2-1	TGTGCCAGCAGTTTAAATCAGGGAAGGTTCTTC	CASSLNQGRFF
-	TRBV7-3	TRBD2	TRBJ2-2	TGTGCCAGCAGCTTAGGGAGCGGGAGGGCCGGCGGGGAGCTGTTTTTT	CASSLGSGRAGGELFF
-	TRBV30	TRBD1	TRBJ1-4	TGTGCCTGGACAATAACAGGAGGGACAGGGGAACTGTTTTTT	CAWTITGGTGELFF
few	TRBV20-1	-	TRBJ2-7	TGCAGTGCCCTCTCGGGTGGCGAGCAGTACTTC	CSALSGGEQYF
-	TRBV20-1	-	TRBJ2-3	TGCAGTGGACAAATTACAGATACGCAGTATTTT	CSGQITDTQYF
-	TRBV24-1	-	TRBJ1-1	TGTGCCACCAGTCCCTCCGGCCTCTCGGAGACTGAAGCTTTCTTT	CATSPSGLSETEAFF